This T cell receptor beta chain originates from a study of T cell responses to AZD1222 COVID-19 vaccine (dated by TCRdb to the early 2020s). Background on the whole study: TCR sequencing covered more than 230 trial participants: roughly 200 given two doses of AZD1222 and 26 given two doses of MenACWY control vaccine. Trial participants were enrolled by age into 18-55, 56-69 and 70-plus year subgroups, with approximately 150, 28 and 58 TCR-sequenced participants respectively.

In light of the paper, this sample's time point label describes: about 28 days (+/-7) after the second vaccine dose. AZD1222 recipients with second doses at about 4 weeks or about 12 weeks were pooled, because spike-specific TCR depth and breadth did not differ between schedules. The vaccinee samples were drawn from two UK trials, COV001 and COV002, one of which was a single-blind randomized controlled phase 2/3 trial testing AZD1222 (ChAdOx1 nCoV-19) in healthy adults. For TCRbeta chain sequencing, PBMC samples from trial participants were taken at day 0 and at day 28 after the second dose. According to the germline V gene (reference sequence), CDR1 reads DFQATT and CDR2 reads SNEGSKA. Its CDR3 holds 19 amino acids, cysteine through phenylalanine. CDR3 DNA is the only sequence kept; it has 57 bases, read in frame from the first base. V lost 3 bases and J lost 5 bases, and the count of bases not matched to a germline gene is 17.

The CDR3 regions of human TCRbeta chains were analyzed by immunosequencing. The original pipeline was this. Repertoire TCRs were checked for matches against a reference library of SARS-CoV-2-specific TCRs that had been generated using the MIRA antigen-specificity platform. Breadth was defined as the fraction of unique TCRs that were SARS-CoV-2-associated. Depth was defined as the fraction of total T cells that were SARS-CoV-2-associated. Using the MIRA data, each spike-specific TCR was assigned both to the spike region to which the TCR was reactive and to a CD4 or CD8 class. Log10-transformed breadth and depth values were compared by one-way ANOVA with Sidak's multiple comparisons tests. In TCRdb, the immuneACCESS table is reduced to in-frame sequences with V and J assigned. These tables do not hold every clone; where another copy was compared, an unresolved V gene accounts for under half, and the others remain unexplained. Clonal size and the V and J genes are those of that table, whereas D and trimming came from the DNA. The sample table holds about 160,000 clones, of which around 94% were seen once. The ten biggest clones cover approximately 5.5% of the sample.

Broad study findings and their caveats: Nearly half of unique spike-specific TCRs reportedly recognized epitopes outside regions mutated in the B.1.351 and B.1.1.7 variants. A significant rise in spike-specific TCR breadth and depth was observed after two AZD1222 doses relative to day 0 and relative to MenACWY recipients. CD4 TCRs associated with the vaccine covered the entire spike protein, and the dominant responses were in regions 160-218 and 743-854. Participants were mostly white British and included more females than males, and it was suggested by the authors that clonal diversity may have been underestimated. In the small 56-69-year group, the increase in depth fell short of significance, most likely because of low power. Only a handful of AZD1222 recipients were SARS-CoV-2 seropositive at baseline, limiting conclusions about previously exposed vaccinees. Because no samples from the day 14 peak response were available, repertoires could be characterized only after the peak T cell response.

About this clone itself: What this receptor recognizes is not known. No much larger clonotype is one base removed from it; base qualities were not supplied.

The sequence derives from an adult who received the AZD1222 COVID-19 vaccine. This chain is built from TRBV20-1 and TRBJ2-2; TRBD2 fits 11 bases in the junction. The sequenced sample was peripheral blood, obtained 28 days after the second AZD1222 dose. The CDR3 in this case is CSASPSLAGASLGTGELFF. The sequenced DNA: TGCAGTGCTAGTCCCTCACTAGCGGGAGCGAGCCTGGGAACCGGGGAGCTGTTTTTT.